The clone carrying this TCR beta chain was recorded at least ten times. The antigen remains undetermined. The data are from a study of Graves' ophthalmopathy and Graves' hyperthyroidism. Newly diagnosed hyperthyroidism donors, aged 18 to 65, duration under 2 months. Ineligible for inclusion were patients with other autoimmune diseases, uncontrolled infections, pregnancy or lactation. CDR1 is MNHNS and CDR2 is SASEGT in the germline V gene. The CDR3 has 16 amino acids. V lost 5 bases and J 2 bases, leaving 18 bases between the germline ends. General study points: The model flagged ophthalmopathy progression at approximately 66% sensitivity and 72% to 80% specificity. Discriminating ophthalmopathy from stable hyperthyroidism, a 13-signature model attained a sensitivity of about 88% and a specificity of approximately 81%.

RNA transcripts yielded amplified TCR beta CDR3 regions. Following a first-round RT-PCR that used HTBI primers, a second-round multiplex PCR was carried out. Using its own MiXCR run on the multiplex PCR reads, TCRdb lists one record per CDR3 protein. The repertoire holds about 620,000 distinct CDR3 sequences, with about 24% as singletons. Sequencing was done on a sample of peripheral blood. The chain carries TRBV6-1 and TRBJ2-5, with D perhaps matching TRBD1 (6 bases). The sequence derives from a woman aged 18-29 years with stable Graves' hyperthyroidism. Some clones in this sample may be carry-over from other donors' samples. CDR3 loop: CASSIGQSWLQETQYF. The CDR3 DNA reads TGTGCCAGCAGTATTGGACAGTCTTGGCTTCAAGAGACCCAGTACTTC.